This T cell receptor (beta chain) was captured in a study of blood T cell repertoires in COVID-19. Germline V CDR1 and CDR2: LGHNT, FRNRAP. The V end was cut by 6 bases, the J end by 4 bases, with 4 bases between. The CDR3 consists of 11 residues. Measured with immunoSEQ multiplex PCR; TCRdb has only the in-frame clones, and not every one. The repertoire holds approximately 300,000 clones, with approximately 86% as singletons. The chain recombines TRBV12-5 with TRBJ2-1; D is unresolved. Sequenced input: peripheral blood. The receptor was derived from a woman between 45 and 60 years old with active or convalescent COVID-19. CDR3 coding DNA: TGTGCTAGTGGACAATACAATGAGCAGTTCTTC. It translates to CASGQYNEQFF.